One sample yielded the 6 T cell receptor beta chains listed below, sequenced in a study of cytomegalovirus exposure and HLA in healthy donors. Primers: 60 Vbeta forward and 13 Jbeta reverse. TCRdb keeps only in-frame clones here, not all; method: immunoSEQ multiplex PCR. The sample lists under 200,000 clones, over 70% seen once, with around 3.1% in the top ten. Sample: PBMCs. All receptors derive from a woman in her fifties or sixties in good health and CMV-seropositive.

This clone occurred a few times. The chain carries TRBV5-1 and TRBJ1-5; D might be TRBD1 (5 bases). CDR3 length: 13 residues. CDR1 SGHRS and CDR2 YFSETQ come from the germline V gene. With 0 bases removed from V and 11 bases from J, the gap between germline ends came to 12 bases. CDR3 region: CASSLGQGGTQHF. The CDR3 bases are TGCGCCAGCAGCTTGGGGCAGGGAGGGACCCAGCATTTT.

The genes are TRBV29-1 and TRBJ1-2; TRBD1 is a possible D gene (5 bases). V was clipped by 4 bases and J by 4 bases, with 10 bases between them. The germline CDR1 and CDR2 sequences are SQVTM and ANQGSEA. CDR3 size: 12 residues. The CDR3 protein is CSVVSGSYGYTF. DNA for the CDR3: TGCAGCGTTGTATCAGGGTCCTATGGCTACACCTTC.

This clone has only one observation. J is TRBJ1-3 and V is TRBV28; D is possibly TRBD1 (5 bases). CDR3 length: 16 amino acids. V dropped 4 bases and J dropped 1 base, with 14 bases sitting between them. Looked up from germline, CDR1 is MDHEN and CDR2 is SYDVKM. This CDR3 is CASSSPRQSSGNTIYF. The CDR3 DNA sequence: TGTGCCAGCAGTTCACCAAGACAGTCTTCTGGAAACACCATATATTTT.

The V call is TRBV19, the J call TRBJ1-5; D remains unclear. Trimming stripped 4 bases from V and 2 bases from J, with 12 bases between. The CDR3 covers 15 residues. Germline CDR1 and CDR2: LNHDA and SQIVND (reference sequence). The CDR3 loop reads CASSSSPGGNQPQHF. Written as DNA, the CDR3 is TGTGCCAGTAGTAGCTCCCCGGGAGGCAATCAGCCCCAGCATTTT.

The gene calls are TRBV30 and TRBJ2-7, with unresolved D. The V end was cut by 0 bases, the J end by 2 bases, with 8 bases between. CDR3 length: 13 amino acids. Germline assignment: CDR1 GTSNPN and CDR2 SVGIG (reference sequence). Written as DNA, the CDR3 is TGTGCCTGGAGTGTAGCCTTGGCCTACGAGCAGTACTTC. Translating gives CAWSVALAYEQYF.

The V and J genes are TRBV5-1 and TRBJ2-3, with D hard to call. The CDR3 runs to 12 residues. Germline loops: CDR1 SGHRS, CDR2 YFSETQ. The V end was cut by 5 bases, the J end by 0 bases, with 4 bases between. The CDR3 loop is CASRESTDTQYF. The CDR3 region has the DNA TGCGCCAGCAGAGAGAGCACAGATACGCAGTATTTT.